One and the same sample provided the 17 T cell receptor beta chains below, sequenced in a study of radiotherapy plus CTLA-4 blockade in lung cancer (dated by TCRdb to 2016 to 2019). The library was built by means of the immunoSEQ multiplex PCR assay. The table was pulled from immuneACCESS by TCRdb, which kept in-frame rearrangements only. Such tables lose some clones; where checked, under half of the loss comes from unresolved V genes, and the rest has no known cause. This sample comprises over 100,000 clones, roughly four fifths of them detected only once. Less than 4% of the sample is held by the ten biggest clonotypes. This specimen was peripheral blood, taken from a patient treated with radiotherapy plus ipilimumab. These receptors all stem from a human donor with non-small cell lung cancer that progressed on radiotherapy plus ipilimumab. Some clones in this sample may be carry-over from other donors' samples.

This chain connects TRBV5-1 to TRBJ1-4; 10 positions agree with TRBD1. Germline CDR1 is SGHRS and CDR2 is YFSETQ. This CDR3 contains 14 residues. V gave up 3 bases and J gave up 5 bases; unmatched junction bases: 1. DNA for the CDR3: TGCGCCAGCAGCTCGGGACAGGGGAATGAAAAACTGTTTTTT. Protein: CASSSGQGNEKLFF.

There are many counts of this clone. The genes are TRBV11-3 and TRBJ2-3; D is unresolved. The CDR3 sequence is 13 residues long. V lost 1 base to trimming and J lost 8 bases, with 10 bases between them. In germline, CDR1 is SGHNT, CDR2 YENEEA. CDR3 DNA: TGTGCCAGCAGCTTAGTAGGAACGGGTACGCAGTATTTT. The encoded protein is CASSLVGTGTQYF.

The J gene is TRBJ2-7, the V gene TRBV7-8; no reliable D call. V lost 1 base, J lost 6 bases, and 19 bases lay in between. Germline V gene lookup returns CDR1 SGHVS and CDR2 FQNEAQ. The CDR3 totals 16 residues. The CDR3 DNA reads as TGTGCCAGCAGCTTAGTGGAAGTTACCAGAGACGGCGAGCAGTACTTC. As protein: CASSLVEVTRDGEQYF.

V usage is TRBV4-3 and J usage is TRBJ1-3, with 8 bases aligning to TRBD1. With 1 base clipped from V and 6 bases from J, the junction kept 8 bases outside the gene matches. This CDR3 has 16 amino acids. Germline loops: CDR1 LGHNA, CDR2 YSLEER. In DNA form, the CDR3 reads TGCGCCAGCAGCCAAGTTGTGGGACAGGCGTTAAACACCATATATTTT. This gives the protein CASSQVVGQALNTIYF.

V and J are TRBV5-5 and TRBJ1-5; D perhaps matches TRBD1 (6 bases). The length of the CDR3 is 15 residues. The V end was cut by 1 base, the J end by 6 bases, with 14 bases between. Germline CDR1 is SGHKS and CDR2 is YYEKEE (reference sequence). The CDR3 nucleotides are TGTGCCAGCAGCTTGATGACAGGTACCCCTCAGCCCCAGCATTTT. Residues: CASSLMTGTPQPQHF.

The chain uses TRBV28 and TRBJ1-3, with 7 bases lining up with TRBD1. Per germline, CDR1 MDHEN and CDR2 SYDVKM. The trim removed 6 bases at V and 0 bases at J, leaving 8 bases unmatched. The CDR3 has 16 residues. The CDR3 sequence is CASSFPGGDSGNTIYF. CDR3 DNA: TGTGCCAGCAGCTTCCCAGGGGGAGACTCTGGAAACACCATATATTTT.

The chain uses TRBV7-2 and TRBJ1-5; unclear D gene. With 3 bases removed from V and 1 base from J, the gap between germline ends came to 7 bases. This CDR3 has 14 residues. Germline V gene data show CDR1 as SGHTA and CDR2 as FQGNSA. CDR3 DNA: TGTGCCAGCAGCTTGTGGGAAAGCAATCAGCCCCAGCATTTT. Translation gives CASSLWESNQPQHF.

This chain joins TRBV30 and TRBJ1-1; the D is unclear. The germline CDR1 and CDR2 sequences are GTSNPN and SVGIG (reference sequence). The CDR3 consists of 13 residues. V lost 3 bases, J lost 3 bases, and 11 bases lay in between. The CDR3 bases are TGTGCCTGGAGACGGATGGGGTACACTGAAGCTTTCTTT. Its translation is CAWRRMGYTEAFF.

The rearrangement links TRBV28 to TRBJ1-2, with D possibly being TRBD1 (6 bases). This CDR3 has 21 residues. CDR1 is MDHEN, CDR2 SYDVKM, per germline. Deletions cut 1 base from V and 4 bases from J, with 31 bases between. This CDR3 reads CASSLSGDQKGSKALGYGYTF. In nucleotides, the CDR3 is TGTGCCAGCAGTTTATCAGGGGATCAAAAGGGAAGTAAAGCTTTAGGCTATGGCTACACCTTC.

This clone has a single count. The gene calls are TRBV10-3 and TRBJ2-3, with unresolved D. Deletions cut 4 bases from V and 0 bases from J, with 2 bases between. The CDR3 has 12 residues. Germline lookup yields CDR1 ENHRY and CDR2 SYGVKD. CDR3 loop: CAISGSTDTQYF. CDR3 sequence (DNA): TGTGCCATCAGTGGTAGCACAGATACGCAGTATTTT.

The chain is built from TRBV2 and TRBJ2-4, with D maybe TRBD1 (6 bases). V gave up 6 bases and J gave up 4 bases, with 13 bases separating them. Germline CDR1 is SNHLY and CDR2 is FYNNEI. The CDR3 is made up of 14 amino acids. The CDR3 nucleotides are TGTGCCAGCAGGTTAGATACAGGGAAAAACATTCAGTACTTC. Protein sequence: CASRLDTGKNIQYF.

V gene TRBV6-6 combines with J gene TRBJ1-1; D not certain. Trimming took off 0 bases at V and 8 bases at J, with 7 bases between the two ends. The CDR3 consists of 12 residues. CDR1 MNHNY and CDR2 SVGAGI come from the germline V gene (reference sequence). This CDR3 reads CASSYSRSEAFF. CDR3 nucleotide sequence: TGTGCCAGCAGTTACTCAAGAAGCGAAGCTTTCTTT.

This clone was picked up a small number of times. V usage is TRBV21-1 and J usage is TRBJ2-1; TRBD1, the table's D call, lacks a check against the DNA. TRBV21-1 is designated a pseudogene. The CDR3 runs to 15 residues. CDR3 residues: CASSTEDREYNEQFF. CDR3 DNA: TGTGCCAGCAGCACTGAGGACAGAGAGTACAATGAGCAGTTCTTC.

As DNA, the CDR3 is TGCGCCAGCAGCGGGAGGGGACGGGCGGGGACTGAAGCTTTCTTT. Amino acid sequence: CASSGRGRAGTEAFF. This chain connects TRBV5-1 to TRBJ1-1; TRBD1 is a possible D gene (5 bases). Trimming shortened V by 4 bases and J by 5 bases, and 18 bases separated the two germline ends. The CDR3 contains 15 residues. Germline CDR1 and CDR2: SGHRS and YFSETQ.

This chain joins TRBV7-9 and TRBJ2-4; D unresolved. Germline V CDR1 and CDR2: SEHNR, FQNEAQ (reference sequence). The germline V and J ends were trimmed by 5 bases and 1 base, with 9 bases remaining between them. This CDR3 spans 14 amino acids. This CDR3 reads CASSVGGAKNIQYF. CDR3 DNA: TGTGCCAGCAGCGTCGGTGGTGCCAAAAACATTCAGTACTTC.

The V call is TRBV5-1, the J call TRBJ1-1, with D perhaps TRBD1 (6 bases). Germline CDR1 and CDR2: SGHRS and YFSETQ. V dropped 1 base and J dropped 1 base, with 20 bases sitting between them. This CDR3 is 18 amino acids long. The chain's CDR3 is CASSLSPGDLYRNTEAFF. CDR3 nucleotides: TGCGCCAGCAGCTTGAGTCCAGGGGACCTTTACAGGAACACTGAAGCTTTCTTT. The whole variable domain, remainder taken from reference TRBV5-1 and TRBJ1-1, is KAGVTQTPRYLIKTRGQQVTLSCSPISGHRSVSWYQQTPGQGLQFLFEYFSETQRNKGNFPGRFSGRQFSNSRSEMNVSTLELGDSALYLCASSLSPGDLYRNTEAFFGQGTRLTVV.

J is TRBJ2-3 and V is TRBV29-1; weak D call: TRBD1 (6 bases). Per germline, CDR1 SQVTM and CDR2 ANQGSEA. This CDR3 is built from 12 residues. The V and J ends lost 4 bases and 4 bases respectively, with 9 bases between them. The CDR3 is CSVATGSDTQYF. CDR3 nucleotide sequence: TGCAGCGTTGCAACAGGGTCAGATACGCAGTATTTT.